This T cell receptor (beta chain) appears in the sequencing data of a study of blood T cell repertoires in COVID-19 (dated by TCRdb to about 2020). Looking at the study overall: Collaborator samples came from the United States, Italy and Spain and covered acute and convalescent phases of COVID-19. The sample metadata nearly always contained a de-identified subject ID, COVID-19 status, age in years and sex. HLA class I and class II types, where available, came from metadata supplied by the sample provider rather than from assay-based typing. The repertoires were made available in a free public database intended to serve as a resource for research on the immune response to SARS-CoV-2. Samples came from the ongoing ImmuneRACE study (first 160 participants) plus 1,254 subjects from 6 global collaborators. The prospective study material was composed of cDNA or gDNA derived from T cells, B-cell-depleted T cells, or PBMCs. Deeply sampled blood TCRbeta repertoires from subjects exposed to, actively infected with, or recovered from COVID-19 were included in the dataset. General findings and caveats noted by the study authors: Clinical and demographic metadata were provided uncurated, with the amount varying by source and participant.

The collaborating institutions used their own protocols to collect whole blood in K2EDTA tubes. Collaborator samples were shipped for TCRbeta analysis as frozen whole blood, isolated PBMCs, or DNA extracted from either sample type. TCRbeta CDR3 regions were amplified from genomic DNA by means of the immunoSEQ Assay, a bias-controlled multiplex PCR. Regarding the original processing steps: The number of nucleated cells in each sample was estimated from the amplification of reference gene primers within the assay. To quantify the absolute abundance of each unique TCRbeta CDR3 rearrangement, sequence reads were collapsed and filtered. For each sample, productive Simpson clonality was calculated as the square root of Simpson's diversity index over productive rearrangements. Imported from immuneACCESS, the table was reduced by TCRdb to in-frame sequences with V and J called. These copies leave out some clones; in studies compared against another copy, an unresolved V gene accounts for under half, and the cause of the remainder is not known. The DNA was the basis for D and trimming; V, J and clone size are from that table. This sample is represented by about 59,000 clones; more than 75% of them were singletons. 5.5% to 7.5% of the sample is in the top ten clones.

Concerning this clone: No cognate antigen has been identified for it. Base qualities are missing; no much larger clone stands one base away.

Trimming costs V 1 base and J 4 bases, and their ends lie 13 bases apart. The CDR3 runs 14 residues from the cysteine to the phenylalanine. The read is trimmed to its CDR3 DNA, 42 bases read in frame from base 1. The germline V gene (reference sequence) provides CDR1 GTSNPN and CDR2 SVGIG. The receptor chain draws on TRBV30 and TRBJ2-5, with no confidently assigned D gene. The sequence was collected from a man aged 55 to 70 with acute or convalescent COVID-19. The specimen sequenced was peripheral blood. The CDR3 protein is CAWSEVSPGETQYF. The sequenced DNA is TGTGCCTGGAGTGAGGTTAGCCCGGGAGAGACCCAGTACTTC.